These T cell receptor beta chains were read from a single sample in a study of cytotoxic CD8 clonotypes in ibrutinib-treated CLL. Sequencing used immunoSEQ multiplex PCR; TCRdb keeps in-frame clones, though not all of them. Here the sample spans nearly 85,000 clones, roughly 83% being singletons. The material was PBMCs, obtained after 12 months of ibrutinib treatment. The receptor source for this set is a human donor with chronic lymphocytic leukemia. CDR3s include the opening cysteine and the closing phenylalanine or tryptophan. A D gene is named only where the DNA matches it firmly. The size entry is marked missing in some rows and otherwise reads once, few, many or a size class.

cdr3_nt cdr3_aa v_call clone_size d_call j_call
TGTGCCAGCAGCCAAGGACAGGGTGCGGACACTGAAGCTTTCTTT CASSQGQGADTEAFF TRBV7-8 - TRBD1 TRBJ1-1
TGTGCCAGCAGTTTTTATTCGGGGGCTACTAGCACAGATACGCAGTATTTT CASSFYSGATSTDTQYF TRBV27 - - TRBJ2-3
TGTGCCAGCAGCCCCAGTTCGGGGGGCTTAGGAGAGACCCAGTACTTC CASSPSSGGLGETQYF TRBV9 - - TRBJ2-5
TGTGCCAGCGCCGCTGGGGAGAGCACAGATACGCAGTATTTT CASAAGESTDTQYF TRBV6-5 - - TRBJ2-3
TGCGCCAGCAGCTTGGGTCTCGACAGCAATCAGCCCCAGCATTTT CASSLGLDSNQPQHF TRBV5-1 - - TRBJ1-5
TGTGCCAGCAGCGGGGGGGTAGCGGGGGCCCCTACGCAGTATTTT CASSGGVAGAPTQYF TRBV6-1 - TRBD2 TRBJ2-3
TGTGCCAGCAGCTTCTCGGAACTAGCTGGTGAGCAGTTCTTC CASSFSELAGEQFF TRBV11-2 - - TRBJ2-1
TGTGCCTGGAGTGGGGCTCCGACGGACCCCAACTATGGCTACACCTTC CAWSGAPTDPNYGYTF TRBV30 - - TRBJ1-2
TGTGCCAGCAACCGTAGCGGGAAGAACACCGGGGAGCTGTTTTTT CASNRSGKNTGELFF TRBV27 - TRBD2 TRBJ2-2
TGTGCCTGGAGCTGGGGGCAGACCAACTCTGGAAACACCATATATTTT CAWSWGQTNSGNTIYF TRBV30 - - TRBJ1-3
TGTGCCAGTAGTATTGGCCAGGATAGCAATCAGCCCCAGCATTTT CASSIGQDSNQPQHF TRBV19 few - TRBJ1-5
TGTGCCACCAGCACCCCCCGGGGCTCTGGGGCCAACGTCCTGACTTTC CATSTPRGSGANVLTF TRBV15 - - TRBJ2-6
TGTGCCAGCAGCCAGGGAGCGGGGGATATCAATGAGCAGTTCTTC CASSQGAGDINEQFF TRBV6-4 - TRBD2 TRBJ2-1
TGTGCCAGCAGCCCCGCCAGCGGGAACACCGGGGAGCTGTTTTTT CASSPASGNTGELFF TRBV5-4 few - TRBJ2-2
TGCGCCAGCAGCCTTAGGCAGCGGGAGACCCCCAGAGAGCCTACCGAGCAGTACTTC CASSLRQRETPREPTEQYF TRBV4-1 - TRBD2 TRBJ2-7
TGCGCCAGCAGCCCGATCCCAGGGGGCCCGGGAACACCCCTCCACTTT CASSPIPGGPGTPLHF TRBV5-1 - TRBD1 TRBJ1-6
TGTGCCAGCAGCTTAGCTGGGGGCCCGGGTGGCTACACCTTC CASSLAGGPGGYTF TRBV7-8 - - TRBJ1-2
TGTGCCAGCAGTCGACAGGGGGCCCGTGGCTACACCTTC CASSRQGARGYTF TRBV27 - TRBD1 TRBJ1-2
TGTGCCATCAGTGACTCCGGACAGGTTGAGCAGTACTTC CAISDSGQVEQYF TRBV10-3 - TRBD1 TRBJ2-7
TGTGCCAGCAGTTGGGGAGGGGTTCAAGAGACCCAGTACTTC CASSWGGVQETQYF TRBV27 - TRBD2 TRBJ2-5
TGTGCCAGCAGCTTATTGGGGCGGGCCCCCTCTGGGGCCAACGTCCTGACTTTC CASSLLGRAPSGANVLTF TRBV7-2 - - TRBJ2-6
TGTGCCAGCAGCAGACAAACCGGGACTGGAGGTTGGGATGAGCAGTTCTTC CASSRQTGTGGWDEQFF TRBV4-2 - - TRBJ2-1
TGTGCCTGGAGTGTACGTGGATATGGCTACACCTTC CAWSVRGYGYTF TRBV30 - - TRBJ1-2
TGTGCCAGCAGCCCAGGACAGGGGGGAAAACTGTTTTTT CASSPGQGGKLFF TRBV11-3 - TRBD1 TRBJ1-4
TGTGCCAGCAGTTGGCGGGCTGGAATGTACGAGCAGTACTTC CASSWRAGMYEQYF TRBV27 - - TRBJ2-7
TGTGCCAGCAGCTCCGGGATTTTCGAAAAACTGTTTTTT CASSSGIFEKLFF TRBV9 few - TRBJ1-4
TGCGCCAGCAGCCCGACAGGGGACGAGACCCAGTACTTC CASSPTGDETQYF TRBV5-1 - TRBD1 TRBJ2-5
TGTGCCAGCAGGGACCAGACAGGGGCCCTGCATCAGCCCCAGCATTTT CASRDQTGALHQPQHF TRBV7-9 - TRBD1 TRBJ1-5
TGTGCCAGCAGCCACGGGACTAGCGAATCCACAGATACGCAGTATTTT CASSHGTSESTDTQYF TRBV5-8 - TRBD2 TRBJ2-3
TGCGCCAGCAGCAGTGGGGACAGGGCCTACGAGCAGTACTTC CASSSGDRAYEQYF TRBV5-1 - TRBD1 TRBJ2-7
TGTGCCACCAGCAGCAGAGGGGCGGGAGCAGATACGCAGTATTTT CATSSRGAGADTQYF TRBV15 once TRBD2 TRBJ2-3
TGTGCCAGCAGTTACGGTTGGGGGGCTGGAAACACCATATATTTT CASSYGWGAGNTIYF TRBV6-5 - - TRBJ1-3
TGTGCCAGCAGTTTTCCTGGTTCACCCCTCCACTTT CASSFPGSPLHF TRBV6-5 medium-sized - TRBJ1-6
TGTGCCAGCAGCCTAACGGCGGGACAGGCGATCTCTGGGGCCAACGTCCTGACTTTC CASSLTAGQAISGANVLTF TRBV7-2 - TRBD1 TRBJ2-6
TGTGCCAGTAGTATGGGGCGGGGGGCTGGTTACGAGCAGTACTTC CASSMGRGAGYEQYF TRBV19 - TRBD2 TRBJ2-7
TGTGCCAGCAACCGGGACAGGGCCCTCGAGCAGTACTTC CASNRDRALEQYF TRBV2 - TRBD1 TRBJ2-7
TGTGCCAGCAGCTTCCGACTAGCGGACACAGATACGCAGTATTTT CASSFRLADTDTQYF TRBV5-6 - TRBD2 TRBJ2-3
TGTGCCAGCAGTTTAGGGCCTAACTATGGCTACACCTTC CASSLGPNYGYTF TRBV28 - - TRBJ1-2
TGCAGCGTTGATTGGCAAACCTACAATGAGCAGTTCTTC CSVDWQTYNEQFF TRBV29-1 - - TRBJ2-1
TGTGCCAGCAGCTTACCCCACTACAGGGCTAACTATGGCTACACCTTC CASSLPHYRANYGYTF TRBV11-2 - - TRBJ1-2
TGTGCCAGCACCCCAAGGGGGGATTCTTGGACTGGAAACACCATATATTTT CASTPRGDSWTGNTIYF TRBV4-2 - - TRBJ1-3
TGTGCCATCAGTGAGCCGGGCCTACAGGATGAAAAACTGTTTTTT CAISEPGLQDEKLFF TRBV10-3 - - TRBJ1-4
TGTGCCAGCTCACCCGGCGGGCGGACCGGGGAGCTGTTTTTT CASSPGGRTGELFF TRBV18 - - TRBJ2-2
TGTGCCAGCAGTGAACCGTTCGGGACTAGCGACTACAATGAGCAGTTCTTC CASSEPFGTSDYNEQFF TRBV25-1 - TRBD2 TRBJ2-1
TGTGCCAGCAGTTTGGGTCTGGGAACTCACCAAGAGACCCAGTACTTC CASSLGLGTHQETQYF TRBV27 - - TRBJ2-5
TGTGCCAGCAGCCCCACCGCCCGCTACGGGCAGTACTTC CASSPTARYGQYF TRBV11-2 - - TRBJ2-7
TGTGCCAGCAGTTTTGGGCCGCACACCGGGGAGCTGTTTTTT CASSFGPHTGELFF TRBV27 - - TRBJ2-2
TGCGCCAGCAGTGAGCCGCGGACTAGCGGGGGGGCCTACGAGCAGTACTTC CASSEPRTSGGAYEQYF TRBV10-1 - TRBD2 TRBJ2-7
TGTGCCTGGAGTGACAGGATCCGGGACACTGAAGCTTTCTTT CAWSDRIRDTEAFF TRBV30 - - TRBJ1-1
TGTGCCAGCAGCCAAGGGAGATATATGGGACCGTCGTCCTACGAGCAGTACTTC CASSQGRYMGPSSYEQYF TRBV14 - - TRBJ2-7
TGTGCCAGCAGCGTAGGGACGGGACGGTCAAGCGAGACCCAGTACTTC CASSVGTGRSSETQYF TRBV9 - - TRBJ2-5
TGCGCCAGCAGCTTGGTTCGGGGGGGCTACGAGCAGTACTTC CASSLVRGGYEQYF TRBV5-1 - TRBD2 TRBJ2-7
TGTGCCAGCAGCCGGACGACAGGCTCATATTACGAGCAGTACTTC CASSRTTGSYYEQYF TRBV5-6 - - TRBJ2-7
TGTGCCAGCTCACCAGTGGCTCCGGGACAGGGAAACTATGGCTACACCTTC CASSPVAPGQGNYGYTF TRBV18 - TRBD1 TRBJ1-2
TGTGCCAGCAGCTTAGCAGGGGCCGGGGAGCTGTTTTTT CASSLAGAGELFF TRBV7-2 - - TRBJ2-2
TGCGCCAGCAGCTCCGGGACTACCACAGATACGCAGTATTTT CASSSGTTTDTQYF TRBV5-1 - TRBD2 TRBJ2-3
TGTGCCAGTATGCGGGACAGGGCCTTCTATGGCTACACCTTC CASMRDRAFYGYTF TRBV19 - TRBD1 TRBJ1-2
TGTGCCAGCAGCGCAGGGGTAGAAAAACTGTTTTTT CASSAGVEKLFF TRBV9 - - TRBJ1-4
TGTGCCAGCAGCTCCCACGGACAGGGCCGCAGCTATGGCTACACCTTC CASSSHGQGRSYGYTF TRBV7-9 - TRBD1 TRBJ1-2
TGTGCCAGCACCCCGGGGGGGGGTGAGCAGTTCTTC CASTPGGGEQFF TRBV5-4 - TRBD2 TRBJ2-1